The rows below give T cell receptor beta chains drawn from one sample of a study of blood T cell repertoires in COVID-19. Sequencing was performed with immunoSEQ multiplex PCR; in TCRdb, only in-frame clones are kept and a portion is missing. The sample has more than 55,000 clones, around 87% seen once. Sequencing was done on a sample of peripheral blood. The source of these receptors is a woman aged 60-75 years with COVID-19, enrolled during active disease. Both conserved end residues are part of each CDR3. Fields, in order: D gene, J gene, clone size, V gene, CDR3 protein, CDR3 DNA. A D gene is named only where the DNA matches it firmly. Rows give clone size only sometimes, using once, few, many, or a class for an expanded clone.

- | TRBJ2-1 | - | TRBV19 | CASSRSRRTSGPNEQFF | TGTGCCAGTAGTAGAAGTCGCAGGACTTCAGGACCGAATGAGCAGTTCTTC
- | TRBJ2-7 | - | TRBV5-4 | CASSSRSGGKNYEQYF | TGTGCCAGCAGCTCCCGGTCGGGCGGGAAGAACTACGAGCAGTACTTC
TRBD1 | TRBJ1-1 | - | TRBV19 | CASRRDRGTEAFF | TGTGCCAGTCGCCGGGACAGGGGGACTGAAGCTTTCTTT
TRBD1 | TRBJ2-1 | - | TRBV6-5 | CASSSPGGGHNEQFF | TGTGCCAGCAGCTCCCCAGGGGGCGGCCACAATGAGCAGTTCTTC
- | TRBJ2-7 | - | TRBV5-1 | CASSTGSGPEQYF | TGCGCCAGCAGCACCGGAAGCGGTCCCGAGCAGTACTTC
TRBD1 | TRBJ1-2 | - | TRBV18 | CASSLDREYGYTF | TGTGCCAGCTCACTGGACAGGGAATACGGCTACACCTTC
- | TRBJ1-2 | - | TRBV18 | CASSRTEAPYGYTF | TGTGCCAGCTCACGGACAGAAGCCCCCTATGGCTACACCTTC
- | TRBJ1-5 | - | TRBV10-3 | CAIRPGPNQPQHF | TGTGCCATCAGACCGGGTCCAAATCAGCCCCAGCATTTT
TRBD2 | TRBJ2-1 | - | TRBV18 | CASSPFSGSYVYEQFF | TGTGCCAGCTCACCCTTTAGCGGGAGTTATGTTTATGAGCAGTTCTTC
TRBD1 | TRBJ1-4 | - | TRBV5-4 | CASSTPDRGTEKLFF | TGTGCCAGCAGCACCCCGGACAGGGGTACCGAAAAACTGTTTTTT
TRBD2 | TRBJ2-2 | - | TRBV27 | CASSLLRTSGRGGELFF | TGTGCCAGCAGTTTACTCCGGACTAGCGGGAGGGGCGGGGAGCTGTTTTTT
TRBD1 | TRBJ1-4 | - | TRBV24-1 | CATSDTGAANEKLFF | TGTGCCACCAGTGATACAGGGGCGGCTAATGAAAAACTGTTTTTT
- | TRBJ2-5 | - | TRBV7-2 | CASAEKTQYF | TGTGCCAGCGCGGAAAAGACCCAGTACTTC
TRBD1 | TRBJ1-4 | - | TRBV5-6 | CASSPRTGFNEKLFF | TGTGCCAGCAGCCCCCGGACAGGTTTTAATGAAAAACTGTTTTTT
- | TRBJ1-2 | - | TRBV30 | CAWSVGRGSGYTF | TGTGCCTGGAGTGTCGGGAGGGGGAGTGGCTACACCTTC
- | TRBJ1-2 | once | TRBV5-1 | CASSGAGQAGYTF | TGCGCCAGCAGCGGGGCAGGGCAGGCTGGCTACACCTTC
- | TRBJ2-7 | - | TRBV19 | CASSIRRESYEQYF | TGTGCCAGTAGTATAAGGCGGGAAAGCTACGAGCAGTACTTC
TRBD2 | TRBJ2-1 | - | TRBV27 | CASIKTSGVYNEQFF | TGTGCCAGCATCAAGACTAGCGGGGTATACAATGAGCAGTTCTTC
TRBD1 | TRBJ2-7 | - | TRBV11-2 | CASTSLGQGSYEQYF | TGTGCCAGCACCTCCTTGGGACAGGGTAGCTACGAGCAGTACTTC
TRBD1 | TRBJ1-2 | once | TRBV19 | CASSIETGAGGYTF | TGTGCCAGTAGTATTGAGACAGGGGCCGGGGGCTACACCTTC
- | TRBJ2-5 | - | TRBV20-1 | CSASPPAQSQYF | TGCAGTGCTAGTCCTCCCGCACAGTCCCAGTACTTC
TRBD2 | TRBJ2-3 | - | TRBV5-1 | CASSQLAGSADTQYF | TGCGCCAGCAGCCAGCTAGCGGGATCGGCAGATACGCAGTATTTT
- | TRBJ2-2 | - | TRBV4-2 | CASSQMGQIPGELFF | TGTGCCAGCAGCCAGATGGGACAAATCCCCGGGGAGCTGTTTTTT
- | TRBJ1-2 | - | TRBV6-5 | CASSYSRGGYGYTF | TGTGCCAGCAGTTACTCGAGAGGCGGTTATGGCTACACCTTC
TRBD1 | TRBJ2-3 | - | TRBV27 | CASSSQGARADTQYF | TGTGCCAGCAGTTCACAGGGGGCGCGGGCAGATACGCAGTATTTT
TRBD2 | TRBJ2-7 | - | TRBV7-2 | CASSPTSGRAYEQYF | TGTGCCAGCAGCCCGACTAGCGGGAGGGCCTACGAGCAGTACTTC
- | TRBJ1-5 | - | TRBV18 | CASSPNRQSNQPQHF | TGTGCCAGCTCACCAAATCGACAGAGCAATCAGCCCCAGCATTTT
TRBD1 | TRBJ2-2 | - | TRBV9 | CASSFRQGPGELFF | TGTGCCAGCAGCTTCCGACAGGGCCCCGGGGAGCTGTTTTTT
TRBD1 | TRBJ1-1 | once | TRBV2 | CASRRQGTVPEAFF | TGTGCCAGCAGAAGACAGGGGACCGTCCCTGAAGCTTTCTTT
- | TRBJ1-6 | - | TRBV11-3 | CASSLSAGMHSPLHF | TGTGCCAGCAGCTTAAGTGCAGGGATGCATTCACCCCTCCACTTT
TRBD1 | TRBJ2-2 | - | TRBV6-4 | CASSDSDRGENTGELFF | TGTGCCAGCAGTGACTCGGACAGGGGGGAGAACACCGGGGAGCTGTTTTTT
- | TRBJ1-4 | - | TRBV6-5 | CASKTGATNEKLFF | TGTGCCAGCAAAACAGGTGCAACTAATGAAAAACTGTTTTTT
- | TRBJ1-4 | - | TRBV19 | CASTSIEGEGKEKLFF | TGTGCCAGTACCAGTATAGAGGGGGAAGGGAAAGAAAAACTGTTTTTT
- | TRBJ2-3 | - | TRBV24-1 | CATSGTGRGTDTQYF | TGTGCCACCAGTGGTACAGGGCGAGGAACAGATACGCAGTATTTT
- | TRBJ1-5 | - | TRBV10-3 | CAMSDGQYNQPQHF | TGTGCCATGTCCGATGGACAGTACAATCAGCCCCAGCATTTT
- | TRBJ1-1 | - | TRBV7-3 | CASSPKTRTEAFF | TGTGCCAGCAGCCCTAAGACAAGGACTGAAGCTTTCTTT
- | TRBJ2-7 | - | TRBV9 | CASSVEGRAEQYF | TGTGCCAGCAGCGTAGAGGGCAGGGCGGAGCAGTACTTC
TRBD1 | TRBJ2-7 | - | TRBV29-1 | CSVEVNFGTGSRDEQYF | TGCAGCGTTGAAGTTAATTTTGGGACAGGGAGTCGCGACGAGCAGTACTTC
TRBD2 | TRBJ2-3 | - | TRBV5-1 | CASSVRAFSGTDPSTDTQYF | TGCGCCAGCAGCGTCAGAGCCTTTAGCGGGACCGATCCTAGCACAGATACGCAGTATTTT
TRBD2 | TRBJ2-1 | - | TRBV9 | CASSVVPSGSMNEQFF | TGTGCCAGCAGCGTAGTACCTAGCGGGAGTATGAATGAGCAGTTCTTC
TRBD1 | TRBJ1-6 | - | TRBV11-3 | CASSLDGGTVSPLHF | TGTGCCAGCAGCTTAGACGGCGGGACAGTCTCACCCCTCCACTTT
- | TRBJ2-1 | once | TRBV5-4 | CASSLVGLTYNEQFF | TGTGCCAGCAGCTTGGTTGGACTTACCTACAATGAGCAGTTCTTC
- | TRBJ2-7 | - | TRBV20-1 | CSASQGHYEQYF | TGCAGTGCTAGTCAGGGACACTACGAGCAGTACTTC
- | TRBJ2-3 | - | TRBV28 | CASSLSPGTDTQYF | TGTGCCAGCAGTTTATCTCCAGGGACAGATACGCAGTATTTT
TRBD1 | TRBJ2-7 | - | TRBV6-6 | CASSPREMTGGFYEQYF | TGTGCCAGCAGTCCAAGGGAGATGACAGGGGGCTTCTACGAGCAGTACTTC